The TCR beta chain under discussion was sequenced for a study of glioma-infiltrating T cells. Findings of the study overall: Non-neoplastic patients had below-expected tissue-blood divergence, while all gliomas exceeded expectation. Very few CDR3 sequences were shared between tissue and blood.

This clonotype was seen repeatedly, ten times or more. Its antigen is unknown. Amplification of TCR alpha and beta CDR3 regions from RNA used iRepertoire nested multiplex PCR. One-step reverse transcription and amplification started from approximately 100-400 ng of tissue mRNA or PBMC total RNA. TCRdb re-analysed the multiplex PCR reads in MiXCR, keeping a single row per CDR3 protein. The sample includes approximately 89,000 distinct CDR3 sequences, about 25% seen only once; the top ten take more than 6.5%. The source of this sequence is a human donor with low-grade glioma or glioblastoma, undergoing nonglioma brain surgery, or in good health (not recorded which). Sequencing was done on a sample of glioma tissue, nonneoplastic brain tissue, or PBMCs (not recorded which).

In DNA, the CDR3 is TGTGCCAGCAGTTTCTTCCGGGACTCCATTGAGCAGTTCTTC. This codes for CASSFFRDSIEQFF. This chain joins TRBV27 and TRBJ2-1; D possibly corresponds to TRBD2 (6 bases). CDR1 is MNHEY and CDR2 is SMNVEV in the germline V gene (reference sequence). The CDR3 covers 14 residues. With 3 bases removed from V and 9 bases from J, the gap between germline ends came to 15 bases.